The 25 T cell receptor beta chains listed next were all sequenced from one sample in a study of shared clonotypes between healthy human individuals. This table comes from immunoSEQ multiplex PCR, and its TCRdb copy is limited to in-frame clones, with some not included. Among 400,000 to 500,000 clones listed, approximately 80% were seen once. Sequencing was performed on PBMCs. These receptors were taken from a woman in her 40s in good health. Some clones in this sample may be carry-over from other donors' samples.

This clone was found a few times. The chain links TRBV27 to TRBJ2-1, with D perhaps matching TRBD2 (6 bases). Germline lookup yields CDR1 MNHEY and CDR2 SMNVEV (reference sequence). This CDR3 contains 15 residues. Trimming cost V 6 bases and J 9 bases, with 21 bases left between them. CDR3 in amino acids: CASSIRSLASTEQFF. As DNA, the CDR3 is TGTGCCAGCAGCATAAGGAGTCTAGCGTCTACTGAGCAGTTCTTC.

The V and J genes are TRBV6-4 and TRBJ2-3, with a tentative D call TRBD1 (6 bases). Per germline, CDR1 MRHNA and CDR2 SNTAGT. The length of the CDR3 is 17 residues. Trimming took off 6 bases at V and 0 bases at J, with 19 bases between the two ends. CDR3 bases: TGTGCCAGCAGCGCCGCTACAGGGTTCCCTAGCACAGATACGCAGTATTTT. Translating gives CASSAATGFPSTDTQYF.

This clone was counted only a few times. Additional DNA sequences in this sample encode the identical CDR3. The V and J genes are TRBV30 and TRBJ1-2; D is perhaps TRBD1 (5 bases). Germline CDR1 reads GTSNPN; CDR2 reads SVGIG (reference sequence). V gave up 0 bases and J gave up 2 bases, with 13 bases separating them. The CDR3 extends over 15 amino acids. The CDR3 loop reads CAWSVEGDVNYGYTF. For the CDR3, the DNA is TGTGCCTGGAGTGTAGAAGGGGATGTAAACTATGGCTACACCTTC.

This sequence joins TRBV10-2 and TRBJ2-2, with TRBD2 matching over 9 bases. This CDR3 has 14 amino acids. The V gene end was trimmed by 7 bases and the J gene end by 6 bases; junction bases not matched to a gene: 6. The germline V gene has CDR1 WSHSY and CDR2 SAAADI. The CDR3 reads CASKASGRPGELFF. The DNA for the CDR3 is TGCGCCAGCAAAGCCAGCGGGAGGCCCGGGGAGCTGTTTTTT.

The chain is built from TRBV27 and TRBJ1-5, with a tentative D call TRBD1 (6 bases). Trimming removed 4 bases from V and 0 bases from J, with 22 bases in between. The germline CDR1 and CDR2 sequences are MNHEY and SMNVEV (reference sequence). The CDR3 loop spans 19 amino acids. The CDR3 protein is CASSSRKQGGGYSNQPQHF. Written as DNA, the CDR3 is TGTGCCAGCAGTTCCCGAAAACAGGGAGGGGGATATAGCAATCAGCCCCAGCATTTT.

The V call is TRBV6-5, the J call TRBJ2-1; 9 positions agree with TRBD2. The CDR3 length is 16 residues. Germline loops: CDR1 MNHEY, CDR2 SVGAGI. J was trimmed by 1 base and V by 0 bases; bases with no gene match: 1. The CDR3 region has the DNA TGTGCCAGCAGTTACTCAGCGGGGGGTTCCTACAATGAGCAGTTCTTC. Residues: CASSYSAGGSYNEQFF.

This clone occurred once. The rearrangement uses TRBV4-1 and TRBJ2-6; 8 bases line up with TRBD2. CDR1 and CDR2 (germline): MGHRA, YSYEKL. This CDR3 has 17 residues. V dropped 0 bases and J dropped 0; count of bases not matched to a gene: 1. CDR3 loop: CASSQDRGGSGANVLTF. In DNA, the CDR3 is TGCGCCAGCAGCCAAGATCGGGGGGGCTCTGGGGCCAACGTCCTGACTTTC.

The J gene is TRBJ2-5, the V gene TRBV7-3; maybe TRBD2 (6 bases). This CDR3 comprises 15 residues. The V end lost 0 bases, the J end lost 4 bases, and 12 bases lay between the germline ends. CDR1 and CDR2 from the germline V gene are SGHTA and FQGTGA. The CDR3 sequence: CASSLTRGGRETQYF. CDR3 DNA sequence: TGTGCCAGCAGCTTAACCCGGGGAGGTCGAGAGACCCAGTACTTC. The full variable domain, completed using reference TRBV7-3 and TRBJ2-5, is GAGVSQTPSNKVTEKGKYVELRCDPISGHTALYWYRQSLGQGPEFLIYFQGTGAADDSGLPNDRFFAVRPEGSVSTLKIQRTERGDSAVYLCASSLTRGGRETQYFGPGTRLLVL.

The V gene is TRBV27, the J gene TRBJ1-5; 8 bases are a match to TRBD1. The germline V gene has CDR1 MNHEY and CDR2 SMNVEV (reference sequence). Unmatched junction bases numbered 2, after V lost 7 bases and J lost 0 bases. The CDR3 is 14 residues long. CDR3 bases: TGTGCCAGCAATACAGGGGGTAGCAATCAGCCCCAGCATTTT. Protein product: CASNTGGSNQPQHF.

The V gene is TRBV28, the J gene TRBJ2-7; 10 bases match TRBD2. Trimming took 11 bases from V and 0 from J; bases not matched to a gene: 10. Germline assignment: CDR1 MDHEN and CDR2 SYDVKM. The CDR3 consists of 15 residues. This CDR3 is CAVEHSGRSSYEQYF. The CDR3 coding sequence is TGTGCCGTGGAACATAGCGGGAGGAGCTCCTACGAGCAGTACTTC.

This clone came up many times. V gene TRBV11-2 combines with J gene TRBJ2-3; no clear D. Looked up from germline, CDR1 is SGHAT and CDR2 is FQNNGV. V dropped 4 bases and J dropped 9 bases, with 8 bases sitting between them. This CDR3 is built from 11 residues. The CDR3 DNA reads as TGTGCCAGCAGCTCCTCACAAACGCAGTATTTT. Translation: CASSSSQTQYF.

The V gene is TRBV30, the J gene TRBJ2-5; a possible D gene is TRBD1 (6 bases). The closer fit of TRBJ2-7 to the DNA end suggests the J call may be wrong. This CDR3 comprises 16 residues. Germline V gene data show CDR1 as GTSNPN and CDR2 as SVGIG (reference sequence). The CDR3 DNA reads TGTGCCTGGAGTGTACGGGGAACAGGGAGAGGCTACGAGCAGTACTTC. This sequence encodes CAWSVRGTGRGYEQYF.

The CDR3 spells CASSPTRMETEAFF. The CDR3 DNA reads TGTGCCAGCTCACCGACCCGGATGGAAACTGAAGCTTTCTTT. The chain recombines TRBV18 with TRBJ1-1; D is ambiguous. Trimming stripped 3 bases from V and 5 bases from J, with 13 bases between. The CDR3 has 14 residues. Germline V gene lookup returns CDR1 KGHSH and CDR2 LQKENI.

The chain couples TRBV11-2 to TRBJ2-2, with D unresolved. CDR1 and CDR2 from the germline V gene are SGHAT and FQNNGV. The germline V and J ends were trimmed by 3 bases and 0 bases, with 8 bases remaining between them. The CDR3 consists of 15 residues. The CDR3 sequence: CASSFRLANTGELFF. DNA for the CDR3: TGTGCCAGCAGCTTCAGGTTAGCGAACACCGGGGAGCTGTTTTTT.

V usage is TRBV10-3 and J usage is TRBJ1-5, with a possible D match to TRBD1 (6 bases). Trimming cost V 0 bases and J 6 bases, with 12 bases left between them. The CDR3 is 15 amino acids. Germline CDR1 ENHRY, CDR2 SYGVKD. CDR3 region: CAISESGRGGQPQHF. The CDR3 nucleotides are TGTGCCATCAGTGAGTCGGGCAGGGGTGGTCAGCCCCAGCATTTT.

The V call is TRBV4-3, the J call TRBJ1-1; D unresolved. The CDR3 contains 14 residues. The ends were cut back, 0 bases at V and 6 bases at J, with 11 bases in the middle. Per germline, CDR1 LGHNA and CDR2 YSLEER. The CDR3 reads CASSQESPAAEAFF. The CDR3 bases are TGCGCCAGCAGCCAAGAATCACCGGCGGCTGAAGCTTTCTTT.

The DNA for the CDR3 is TGTGCCAGCAGTCCCCGGGACCTCAACACTGAAGCTTTCTTT. It is translated as CASSPRDLNTEAFF. The chain is built from TRBV6-1 and TRBJ1-1, with a weak D call TRBD1 (5 bases). Trimming shortened V by 5 bases and J by 2 bases, and 12 bases separated the two germline ends. The CDR3 runs 14 residues. The germline CDR1 and CDR2 sequences are MNHNS and SASEGT.

The chain recombines TRBV4-3 with TRBJ2-7, with 8 nucleotides matching TRBD2. The CDR3 length is 16 residues. Germline V gene sequence: CDR1 LGHNA, CDR2 YSLEER. Germline trimming cut 2 bases from V and 2 bases from J; bases unmatched to any gene: 8. CDR3 sequence: CASSQSGSMMPYEQYF. The CDR3 nucleotides read TGCGCCAGCAGCCAAAGCGGGAGTATGATGCCCTACGAGCAGTACTTC.

This clone was recorded a few times. The J gene is TRBJ2-6, the V gene TRBV7-9, with unresolved D. The CDR3 loop spans 16 amino acids. Germline CDR1 SEHNR, CDR2 FQNEAQ (reference sequence). V lost 5 bases and J 2 bases, leaving 13 bases between the germline ends. In nucleotides, the CDR3 is TGTGCCAGCAGCCAGACCCTTGGCGCTGGGGCCAACGTCCTGACTTTC. Protein: CASSQTLGAGANVLTF.

This rearrangement joins TRBV7-3 to TRBJ2-1; the D gene is possibly TRBD2 (5 bases). The germline CDR1 and CDR2 sequences are SGHTA and FQGTGA. The CDR3 runs 16 residues. V dropped 5 bases and J dropped 0 bases, with 14 bases sitting between them. Here the CDR3 reads CASSLTSTSSYNEQFF. CDR3 bases: TGTGCCAGCAGCCTGACTTCTACTAGCTCCTACAATGAGCAGTTCTTC.

As for this clone: No conserved phenylalanine or tryptophan is present at the end of the CDR3, so a read error is the likely explanation. This CDR3 reads CASSLGLPYEQYL. In DNA, the CDR3 is TGCGCCAGCAGCTTGGGGCTCCCCTACGAGCAGTACCTC. The chain joins TRBV5-1 to TRBJ2-7; D call uncertain. V lost 0 bases and J 2 bases, leaving 6 bases between the germline ends. The CDR3 contains 13 residues. Germline CDR1 reads SGHRS; CDR2 reads YFSETQ.

V usage is TRBV28 and J usage is TRBJ1-4, with D unclear. V was shortened by 7 bases and J by 4 bases, with 16 bases between the two germline ends. This CDR3 contains 15 residues. Germline V CDR1 and CDR2: MDHEN, SYDVKM. The CDR3 sequence: CASTEPWTGNEKLFF. The CDR3 nucleotides read TGTGCCAGCACCGAACCCTGGACGGGTAATGAAAAACTGTTTTTT.

This chain links TRBV6-1 with TRBJ1-5; D remains ambiguous. The CDR3 runs to 13 residues. Trimming took 2 bases from V and 4 from J, leaving 6 bases between them. Germline V CDR1 and CDR2: MNHNS, SASEGT. The CDR3 region has the DNA TGTGCCAGCAGTGAATCCGGGAATCAGCCCCAGCATTTT. Protein: CASSESGNQPQHF.

A single count supports this clone. The chain couples TRBV29-1 to TRBJ2-1, with 10 bases lining up with TRBD2. Germline V gene lookup returns CDR1 SQVTM and CDR2 ANQGSEA. This CDR3 spans 15 amino acids. The ends lost 3 bases at V and 9 bases at J; junction bases unmatched: 11. The CDR3 region has the DNA TGCAGCGTTGATGCCGGGACTAGCGCTATAACTGAGCAGTTCTTC. This codes for CSVDAGTSAITEQFF.

This chain links TRBV10-1 with TRBJ1-4; D gene unclear. The V end lost 3 bases, the J end lost 11 bases, and 13 bases lay between the germline ends. Germline V lookup: CDR1 WNHNN, CDR2 SYGVQD (reference sequence). This CDR3 has 13 amino acids. DNA for the CDR3: TGCGCCAGCAGTGAACGGCGGGAGTCGAAACTGTTTTTT. Its protein product is CASSERRESKLFF.